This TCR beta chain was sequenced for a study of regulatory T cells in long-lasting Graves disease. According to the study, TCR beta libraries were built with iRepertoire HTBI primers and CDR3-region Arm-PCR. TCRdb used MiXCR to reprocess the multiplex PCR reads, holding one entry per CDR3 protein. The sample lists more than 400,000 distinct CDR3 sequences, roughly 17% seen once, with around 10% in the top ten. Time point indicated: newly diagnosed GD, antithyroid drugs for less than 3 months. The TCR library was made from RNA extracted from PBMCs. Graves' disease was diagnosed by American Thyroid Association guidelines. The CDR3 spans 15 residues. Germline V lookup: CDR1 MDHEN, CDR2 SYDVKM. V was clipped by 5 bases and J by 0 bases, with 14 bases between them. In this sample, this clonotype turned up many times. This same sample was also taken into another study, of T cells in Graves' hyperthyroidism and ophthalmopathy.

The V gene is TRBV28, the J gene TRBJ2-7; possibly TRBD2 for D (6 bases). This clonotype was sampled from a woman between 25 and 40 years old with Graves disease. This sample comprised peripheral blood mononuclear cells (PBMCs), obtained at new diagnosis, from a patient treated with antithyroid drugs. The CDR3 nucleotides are TGTGCCAGCAGTATAGTAGGGCGGGACTCCTACGAGCAGTACTTC. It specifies CASSIVGRDSYEQYF.